This T cell receptor beta chain appears in the sequencing data of a study of T cell clonotyping in hematopoietic cell transplantation. The germline gives CDR1 MDHEN, CDR2 SYDVKM. V was trimmed by 2 bases and J by 2 bases, leaving 9 bases between them. The CDR3 extends over 14 amino acids. The table came from immunoSEQ multiplex PCR; TCRdb's copy has only in-frame clones and leaves some out. Of roughly 10,000 clones listed, nearly 98% are singletons. Blood collection times were about day -28 and days 30, 100, 180 posttransplant. This chain joins TRBV28 and TRBJ2-5; D gene ambiguous. This clonotype was obtained from a male patient between 60 and 69 years old who had an allogeneic stem cell transplant from a related donor, so the T cells may come from the graft donor. Some clones in this sample may be carry-over from other donors' samples. Sequencing used peripheral blood mononuclear cells, obtained 100 days after allogeneic stem cell transplant. DNA for the CDR3: TGTGCCAGCAGTTTACAGGCAGGACAAGAGACCCAGTACTTC. This sequence encodes CASSLQAGQETQYF. The full variable domain, rest sourced from reference TRBV28 and TRBJ2-5, is DVKVTQSSRYLVKRTGEKVFLECVQDMDHENMFWYRQDPGLGLRLIYFSYDVKMKEKGDIPEGYSVSREKKERFSLILESASTNQTSMYLCASSLQAGQETQYFGPGTRLLVL.